These 23 T cell receptor beta chains share one sample of origin, sequenced in a study of T cell responses to AZD1222 COVID-19 vaccine. Method: immunoSEQ multiplex PCR; TCRdb's copy keeps in-frame clones and lacks some. Here the sample spans over 100,000 clones, less than 95% being singletons. Material: peripheral blood, obtained on day 0 of AZD1222 vaccination. The receptors originated from an adult in good health.

The rearrangement joins TRBV27 to TRBJ2-7; possible D gene TRBD1, 5 bases. Germline-derived CDR1 and CDR2 are MNHEY and SMNVEV (reference sequence). V shed 4 bases and J shed 6 bases, with 13 bases lying between them. The CDR3 is made up of 13 amino acids. In nucleotides, the CDR3 is TGTGCCAGCAGTTCCCCTCAGGGCTTCGAGCAGTACTTC. It is translated as CASSSPQGFEQYF.

The chain recombines TRBV2 with TRBJ1-2; possible D gene TRBD1, 6 bases. Germline loops: CDR1 SNHLY, CDR2 FYNNEI. CDR3 size: 15 residues. Trimming pared 7 bases from V and 4 bases from J, leaving 19 bases between. The CDR3 here is CASTSGRGFPYGYTF. The CDR3 DNA reads TGTGCCAGCACTTCGGGGAGGGGGTTCCCCTATGGCTACACCTTC.

The sample holds one count of this clone. The CDR3 here is CASRYRQGPWNEQYF. The CDR3, as DNA: TGTGCCAGCAGATACCGACAGGGGCCATGGAACGAGCAGTACTTC. The rearrangement links TRBV6-5 to TRBJ2-7; 8 bases are shared with TRBD1. J was trimmed by 5 bases and V by 6 bases; bases with no gene match: 12. The CDR3 contains 15 residues. Germline V gene data show CDR1 as MNHEY and CDR2 as SVGAGI.

V is TRBV13 and J is TRBJ1-5; 7 nucleotides align to TRBD1. CDR1 and CDR2 (germline): PRHDT, FYEKMQ (reference sequence). CDR3 size: 13 residues. The junction had 5 bases not matched to a gene; V was cut back by 5 bases and J by 7 bases. The CDR3 protein is CASSVQGNQPQHF. The CDR3 coding sequence is TGTGCCAGCAGCGTACAGGGGAACCAGCCCCAGCATTTT. Variable domain in full (rest from reference TRBV13 and TRBJ1-5): AAGVIQSPRHLIKEKRETATLKCYPIPRHDTVYWYQQGPGQDPQFLISFYEKMQSDKGSIPDRFSAQQFSDYHSELNMSSLELGDSALYFCASSVQGNQPQHFGDGTRLSIL.

This chain joins TRBV27 and TRBJ2-5; 7 bases align to TRBD1. V shed 3 bases and J 9 bases; nucleotides not matched to a gene: 7. The CDR3 loop spans 13 amino acids. Germline V lookup: CDR1 MNHEY, CDR2 SMNVEV (reference sequence). The CDR3 loop is CASSLGQRTAQYF. The CDR3 nucleotides read TGTGCCAGCAGTTTGGGACAGAGGACGGCCCAGTACTTC.

V usage is TRBV6-2 or TRBV6-3 and J usage is TRBJ1-3; TRBD1 might be the D (6 bases). V lost 4 bases to trimming and J lost 0 bases, with 10 bases between them. CDR1 MNHEY and CDR2 SVGEGT come from the germline V gene. The CDR3 consists of 15 residues. CDR3 DNA sequence: TGTGCCAGCAGTTGGGGACAATACTCTGGAAACACCATATATTTT. Its translation is CASSWGQYSGNTIYF.

CDR3 nucleotides: TGTGCCAGCAGCAAAGCTGGGGCTTACCAGCATTTT. It encodes CASSKAGAYQHF. The chain couples TRBV21-1 to TRBJ1-5; the D call in the table, TRBD1, was not verified against the DNA. TRBV21-1 is classified as a pseudogene. The CDR3 totals 12 residues.

The chain carries TRBV9 and TRBJ2-7, with D possibly matching TRBD2 (8 bases). In germline, CDR1 is SGDLS, CDR2 YYNGEE. The ends were cut back, 4 bases at V and 0 bases at J, with 17 bases in the middle. This CDR3 is 16 amino acids long. This chain's CDR3 is CASSRTGGTVSYEQYF. DNA of the CDR3: TGTGCCAGCAGCCGAACGGGGGGGACAGTCTCCTACGAGCAGTACTTC. Together with reference TRBV9 and TRBJ2-7, the CDR3 gives the full variable domain: DSGVTQTPKHLITATGQRVTLRCSPRSGDLSVYWYQQSLDQGLQFLIQYYNGEERAKGNILERFSAQQFPDLHSELNLSSLELGDSALYFCASSRTGGTVSYEQYFGPGTRLTVT.

The chain is built from TRBV6-2 or TRBV6-3 and TRBJ1-3; D gene uncertain. Per germline, CDR1 MNHEY and CDR2 SVGEGT. This CDR3 has 14 amino acids. The V and J ends lost 6 bases and 8 bases respectively, with 17 bases between them. In DNA form, the CDR3 reads TGTGCCAGCAGCCCCCCGGAAGCGCGTTACACCATATATTTT. Translated: CASSPPEARYTIYF.

The rearrangement joins TRBV6-6 to TRBJ2-1; the match to TRBD2 covers 8 bases. This CDR3 comprises 16 residues. The germline V gene encodes CDR1 MNHNY and CDR2 SVGAGI (reference sequence). V lost 1 base to trimming and J lost 4 bases; unmatched junction nucleotides: 6. Here the CDR3 reads CASSYFSGGVYNEQFF. As DNA, the CDR3 is TGTGCCAGCAGTTACTTCTCGGGGGGGGTATACAATGAGCAGTTCTTC.

The chain recombines TRBV30 with TRBJ1-1; D call uncertain. CDR3 length: 14 amino acids. Trimming cost V 4 bases and J 1 base, with 13 bases left between them. Germline CDR1 is GTSNPN and CDR2 is SVGIG (reference sequence). In DNA, the CDR3 is TGTGCCTGGAAAAGGGCTTGGGGGAACACTGAAGCTTTCTTT. Protein: CAWKRAWGNTEAFF.

The V and J genes are TRBV4-3 and TRBJ2-1, with a possible D match to TRBD1 (6 bases). The V gene lost 0 bases and the J gene lost 10 bases, with 16 bases spanning the gap. Germline values: CDR1 LGHNA, CDR2 YSLEER. The CDR3 covers 15 residues. This CDR3 is CASSQDKGSGTEQFF. The CDR3 region has the DNA TGCGCCAGCAGCCAAGATAAAGGTTCCGGGACAGAGCAGTTCTTC.

The chain employs TRBV27 and TRBJ1-3, with 7 nucleotides matching TRBD1. Trimming at V came to 6 bases and at J to 2 bases, leaving 4 bases not matched to a gene. The CDR3 sequence is 14 residues long. Germline CDR1 is MNHEY and CDR2 is SMNVEV (reference sequence). The CDR3 loop reads CASRKGATGNTIYF. The CDR3 DNA sequence: TGTGCCAGCAGAAAGGGGGCTACTGGAAACACCATATATTTT.

The V and J genes are TRBV24-1 and TRBJ1-1; 8 nucleotides line up with TRBD1. Germline V gives CDR1 KGHDR, CDR2 SFDVKD. The CDR3 totals 14 residues. Trimming cost V 4 bases and J 2 bases; bases outside gene matches: 2. The CDR3 coding sequence is TGTGCCACCAGTGAGACAGGGGACAACACTGAAGCTTTCTTT. Protein product: CATSETGDNTEAFF.

V usage is TRBV19 and J usage is TRBJ2-1, with TRBD2 identical over 7 bases. From germline, CDR1 is LNHDA and CDR2 SQIVND (reference sequence). With V trimmed by 1 base and J by 4 bases, 10 bases remained unmatched. This CDR3 spans 17 amino acids. CDR3 in DNA: TGTGCCAGTAGTATAGGCTCTAGGGCGGGGGTGTACAATGAGCAGTTCTTC. It specifies CASSIGSRAGVYNEQFF.

The J gene is TRBJ1-3, the V gene TRBV20-1; 8 bases map to TRBD1. The CDR3 is 14 residues long. V lost 3 bases and J lost 3; bases outside the gene matches: 4. Germline V gene data show CDR1 as DFQATT and CDR2 as SNEGSKA (reference sequence). CDR3 sequence reads: CSASQGAGGNTIYF. The CDR3, as DNA: TGCAGTGCTAGTCAGGGGGCAGGTGGAAACACCATATATTTT.

V gene TRBV6-5 combines with J gene TRBJ1-5, with D possibly matching TRBD1 (6 bases). This CDR3 contains 14 residues. Germline loops: CDR1 MNHEY, CDR2 SVGAGI. Deletions cut 8 bases from V and 5 bases from J, with 16 bases between. The CDR3: CASGLLGGYQPQHF. The CDR3 DNA follows: TGTGCCAGCGGGCTCCTAGGGGGTTATCAGCCCCAGCATTTT.

In this sample, this clone turned up once. V usage is TRBV10-1 and J usage is TRBJ1-4; 10 bases are a match to TRBD1. Germline V gives CDR1 WNHNN, CDR2 SYGVQD (reference sequence). The CDR3 totals 15 residues. V shed 3 bases and J 8 bases; nucleotides not matched to a gene: 6. CDR3 bases: TGCGCCAGCAGTGAAACAGGGACAGGGGACGAAAAACTGTTTTTT. Amino acids: CASSETGTGDEKLFF.

This chain connects TRBV30 to TRBJ2-3; D is unresolved. V was cut by 4 bases and J by 5 bases, with 7 bases left in between. The CDR3 extends over 11 amino acids. CDR1 is GTSNPN, CDR2 SVGIG, per germline (reference sequence). The CDR3 coding sequence is TGTGCCTGGACAGTTAAAGATACGCAGTATTTT. It translates to CAWTVKDTQYF.

CDR3 bases: TGTGCCAGCAGCTTATTCCCCATTAGGTCAGGTGGACCTGGAAACACCATATATTTT. It specifies CASSLFPIRSGGPGNTIYF. The rearrangement links TRBV11-2 to TRBJ1-3; D is unresolved. The CDR3 is 19 amino acids. In germline, CDR1 is SGHAT, CDR2 FQNNGV. The ends were cut back, 2 bases at V and 2 bases at J, with 22 bases in the middle.

The chain is built from TRBV20-1 and TRBJ2-7; D remains ambiguous. Germline values: CDR1 DFQATT, CDR2 SNEGSKA (reference sequence). Trimming removed 5 bases from V and 6 bases from J, with 11 bases in between. This CDR3 spans 11 amino acids. CDR3 residues: CSADVVGEQYF. In DNA form, the CDR3 reads TGCAGTGCTGACGTAGTCGGCGAGCAGTACTTC.

The rearrangement links TRBV5-1 to TRBJ2-6; D is ambiguous. V lost 3 bases and J lost 0, with 4 bases in between. The CDR3 has 14 amino acids. The germline V gene encodes CDR1 SGHRS and CDR2 YFSETQ. DNA for the CDR3: TGCGCCAGCAGCTACAGCTCTGGGGCCAACGTCCTGACTTTC. It yields the protein CASSYSSGANVLTF.

This sequence joins TRBV27 and TRBJ2-3; D is perhaps TRBD1 (6 bases). The CDR3 contains 13 residues. V gave up 7 bases and J gave up 0 bases, with 8 bases separating them. Germline CDR1 and CDR2: MNHEY and SMNVEV (reference sequence). In nucleotides, the CDR3 is TGTGCCAGCACGAGGGGGAGCACAGATACGCAGTATTTT. Its protein product is CASTRGSTDTQYF.